This T cell receptor beta chain was obtained from a study of blood T cells in healthy people across ages. The CDR3 runs 16 residues. CDR1 and CDR2 (germline): MDHEN, SYDVKM. Trimming removed 4 bases at V and 0 bases at J, with 10 bases between. A second roughly 6 to 11 cycle PCR used barcoded and J-beta primers. One entry per CDR3 protein results from TCRdb running MiXCR on the 5' RACE reads. The profile shows over a million distinct CDR3 sequences, around 27% of them singletons. The same specimen was also included in a second study, on T cells of mothers and their children.

The rearrangement uses TRBV28 and TRBJ2-6; D remains unclear. Sequencing used blood. The origin of this receptor is a girl aged 2 to 9 in good health. The CDR3 region has the DNA TGTGCCAGCAGTTGGTCAAGGGACTCTGGGGCCAACGTCCTGACTTTC. Translating it yields CASSWSRDSGANVLTF.